The entry that follows covers one TCR beta chain sequence. This clone appeared a single time. Its antigen remains undetermined. Per-base quality was not reported, and no clone a single base away is much larger than it. Preparation of the library involved the immunoSEQ multiplex PCR assay. The source study handled its data this way. A statistical classification framework was built for diagnosing cytomegalovirus status from the catalog of TCR beta chain sequences. TCRdb re-hosts the immuneACCESS table, in-frame sequences only. Its copies lack some clones; in the studies checked, an unresolved V gene accounts for under half of them, and the cause for the rest is not known. The V and J calls and clone size are taken from that table; D and trimming were inferred from the DNA. The sample contains around 260,000 clones, roughly 88% of them found a single time. The ten top clones hold under 4% of the sample.

These data are taken from a study of cytomegalovirus exposure and HLA in healthy donors (dated by TCRdb to about 2017). As for the study more broadly: According to a later analysis, one platform produced both the 120 validation repertoires and the roughly 640 repertoires of the first cohort. The study was designed to test whether signatures of past pathogen exposure could be identified by cataloging public T cell receptors. In addition to the first cohort of around 670 subjects, a separate validation cohort of approximately 130 different subjects was used. The study combined high-throughput TCR immunosequencing, statistical association of individual TCRs with disease status, and machine learning to predict cytomegalovirus infection status. Study-wide findings and limitations: In vitro tests confirmed that three of the cytomegalovirus-associated TCR beta chains recognize cytomegalovirus antigens. The study gave a list of about 170 TCR beta chains associated with cytomegalovirus. Across donors, most TCR sequences were observed very rarely, whereas some public TCRs were present in many individuals. Cytomegalovirus status was reported to be diagnosed by the classifier with high specificity and sensitivity in both the original and validation cohorts. Subsequent analysis determined that TCRs grouped into clusters in the first cohort also showed a tendency toward co-occurrence across the approximately 120 validation repertoires, and approximately 94% of cluster scores exceeded 0. A later analysis had no HLA typing for the validation cohort, so co-occurrence there was scored across all 110 or so repertoires. It was suggested by the authors that the approach could potentially be generalized to other disease states and immunological phenotypes.

The donors belonged to the validation cohort of over a hundred subjects, which was separate from the roughly 670-subject first cohort. The sequenced sample was PBMCs. The clonotype was recovered from a woman in her thirties in good health and CMV-seronegative.

CDR3 sequence: CASSHDPGQAYEQYF. The nucleotide sequence is TGCGCCAGCAGCCACGATCCGGGACAGGCCTACGAGCAGTACTTC. The V and J genes are TRBV4-3 and TRBJ2-7, with 8 bases matching TRBD1. The germline V gene provides CDR1 LGHNA and CDR2 YSLEER. Taken from cysteine to phenylalanine, the CDR3 has 15 residues. Left in the record is the CDR3 DNA by itself, 45 bases read in frame from the first base. The germline V and J ends show losses of 3 bases and 2 bases respectively, and no gene match explains 6 bases of the junction.